Presented here are 10 T cell receptor beta chains from one specimen sequenced in a study of tissue T cells after allogeneic stem cell transplantation. The protocol was immunoSEQ multiplex PCR, while the TCRdb copy is restricted to in-frame clones and leaves out a portion. The table shows some 10,000 clones, with under 80% occurring only once. The sequenced sample was tissue from the stomach, obtained at autopsy. The receptor source for this set is a male donor at least 60 years old with lung cancer.

This clone appeared a few times. V and J are TRBV5-5 and TRBJ2-7, with 9 bases matching TRBD2. This CDR3 region has 15 residues. CDR1 is SGHKS and CDR2 is YYEKEE in the germline V gene (reference sequence). V was clipped by 0 bases and J by 2 bases; unmatched bases: 3. The CDR3 region is CASSLVGGGAYEQYF. CDR3 sequence (DNA): TGTGCCAGCAGCTTGGTGGGCGGGGGGGCCTACGAGCAGTACTTC.

This chain uses TRBV6-6 with TRBJ2-7; 11 positions agree with TRBD1. Trimming removed 10 bases from V and 3 bases from J; junction bases left unmatched: 5. The CDR3 extends over 13 amino acids. Germline V gives CDR1 MNHNY, CDR2 SVGAGI (reference sequence). The CDR3 reads CAIDGTGGYEQYF. CDR3 bases: TGTGCCATCGACGGGACAGGGGGCTACGAGCAGTACTTC.

The V gene is TRBV30, the J gene TRBJ1-6, with unresolved D. The germline V gene encodes CDR1 GTSNPN and CDR2 SVGIG (reference sequence). The CDR3 loop spans 13 amino acids. The V end lost 0 bases, the J end lost 10 bases, and 10 bases lay between the germline ends. Here the CDR3 DNA reads TGTGCCTGGAGTGTACGGGTGAGGTCACCCCTCCACTTT. It translates to CAWSVRVRSPLHF.

This clone has more than one count but fewer than ten. Here the CDR3 reads CASTLDRGFGGYTF. CDR3 DNA: TGTGCCAGCACCCTAGACAGGGGGTTTGGCGGCTACACCTTC. The chain employs TRBV5-4 and TRBJ1-2; 9 bases line up with TRBD1. V dropped 6 bases and J dropped 8; count of bases not matched to a gene: 11. Germline lookup yields CDR1 SGHNT and CDR2 YYREEE (reference sequence). The CDR3 is 14 amino acids.

This sequence joins TRBV5-1 and TRBJ2-3; 11 nucleotides agree with TRBD2. Per the germline V gene, CDR1 is SGHRS and CDR2 is YFSETQ. The CDR3 runs 17 residues. V was pared by 3 bases and J by 2 bases, with 8 bases of the junction left unmatched. CDR3 in DNA: TGCGCCAGCAGCTACGATCTAGCGGGGGGCCCCACAGATACGCAGTATTTT. Amino acids: CASSYDLAGGPTDTQYF.

The chain links TRBV9 to TRBJ2-5, with D perhaps given as TRBD1 or TRBD2 (6 bases each). The CDR3 covers 15 residues. Per the germline V gene, CDR1 is SGDLS and CDR2 is YYNGEE. Trimming left V 3 bases short and J 1 base short, with 13 bases between. CDR3: CASSGPGASQETQYF. The CDR3 nucleotides read TGTGCCAGCAGCGGCCCGGGGGCTTCCCAAGAGACCCAGTACTTC.

The rearrangement joins TRBV7-3 to TRBJ2-1, with 7 bases fitting TRBD1. CDR1 and CDR2 (germline): SGHTA, FQGTGA. The CDR3 is 13 amino acids. V gave up 5 bases and J gave up 8 bases; unmatched junction bases: 6. In DNA form, the CDR3 reads TGTGCCAGCAGCGCTTCAGGGGGTTATGAGCAGTTCTTC. Translation: CASSASGGYEQFF.

The J gene is TRBJ1-4, the V gene TRBV30; no clear D gene. Germline assignment: CDR1 GTSNPN and CDR2 SVGIG (reference sequence). This CDR3 comprises 14 residues. V lost 5 bases to trimming and J lost 3 bases, with 13 bases between them. The CDR3 nucleotides read TGTGCCTGGGCGACTCTTGGGGCTAATGAAAAACTGTTTTTT. Amino acid sequence: CAWATLGANEKLFF.

There are a few counts of this clone. This chain connects TRBV19 to TRBJ2-2, with D perhaps TRBD1 (5 bases). The CDR3 has 13 amino acids. V was pared by 5 bases and J by 9 bases, with 13 bases between. Germline CDR1 is LNHDA and CDR2 is SQIVND (reference sequence). The CDR3 here is CASSSGWGRELFF. The CDR3, as DNA: TGTGCCAGTAGTTCTGGGTGGGGCAGGGAGCTGTTTTTT.

The chain carries TRBV9 and TRBJ1-6; D unresolved. The V gene lost 0 bases and the J gene lost 4 bases, with 5 bases spanning the gap. This CDR3 is built from 14 residues. Germline V gives CDR1 SGDLS, CDR2 YYNGEE. The CDR3 sequence is CASSVEHYNSPLHF. For the CDR3, the DNA is TGTGCCAGCAGCGTAGAACATTATAATTCACCCCTCCACTTT.